This record concerns one T cell receptor beta chain sequence. Which antigen it targets is not known. Base quality data are lacking; no much larger clone is found one base away. V is pared back by 4 bases and J by 0 bases, with 22 bases lying between the germline termini. Taken from the germline V gene, the CDR1 and CDR2 loops are MDHEN and SYDVKM. The CDR3 starts with the cysteine, ends with the phenylalanine, and has 19 residues. The read is trimmed to its CDR3 DNA, 57 bases read in frame from base 1. Inclusion was restricted to participants for whom at least one PBMC sample before ART initiation and at least two post-ART samples were available. All participants with HIV were treated in the United States of America. Before DNA extraction, cryopreserved samples containing about 1-11 million PBMC were thawed and washed. At the time of the earliest PBMC sample, participants with HIV were aged between roughly 23 and 60 years. PBMC samples were contributed by each participant from 1-4 timepoints before ART initiation and 2-8 timepoints after ART initiation, with a median of 7 samples. Serial HIV viral load, CD4+ T-cell count, ART history and demographic data were obtained for every participant. Genomic DNA was extracted from unsorted PBMC with a Qiagen kit on a QIAcube, processed in batches of 12 samples.

This entry comes from a study of long-term antiretroviral therapy in people with HIV (dated 2022 in TCRdb). Regarding the complete study: The earliest samples were collected about a decade before the 2015 WHO recommendation for immediate ART, when ART was typically delayed until CD4 counts fell. A total of roughly 200 cryopreserved PBMC samples came from approximately 30 adults with confirmed HIV infection and were collected serially over a mean of about six years (range 1-12). No cross-contamination during QIAcube processing turned up in test extractions that ran a monoclonal T-cell line alongside 33 polyclonal samples. A retrospective serial study tested whether changes in peripheral blood TRB repertoire composition and diversity were associated with ART initiation and durable HIV suppression. About two fifths of the roughly 30 participants with HIV were female.

Here is what the overall study found, with its caveats: CDR3 length ranges in HIV repertoires were narrower than in controls, and network structure suggested an antigen-experienced repertoire with only a slight naive shift after ART. Limited PBMC availability meant only the TCR beta chain was sequenced, without alpha chain pairing. Because cell numbers in pre-ART samples were limited, unsorted PBMC were profiled instead of sorted CD4+ and CD8+ T cells. Expanded TRB clones identified before ART initiation dominated the repertoire across all time points, though the dominance fluctuated and decreased in many PLHIV after ART. Inferences about post-ART repertoire changes are limited because no data were available on ART adherence, viral resistance or therapy changes. ART initiation was associated with a significant increase in TRB diversity, but diversity stayed significantly below transplant donor controls even after long-term ART. Samples dated from the mid-2000s to the late 2010s, and the ART regimens used may be less effective than current ones.

The immunoSEQ hsTCRB v3.0 assay was used at survey level resolution for TRB variable region sequencing. The targeted TRB sequencing depth was about 35,000-55,000 T-cell genomes per sample. TRB libraries were pooled and sequenced on an Illumina MiSeq using a v3 150-cycle kit. The authors processed their data as follows. Repertoire analysis ran in R within a reproducible Nextflow workflow covering QC, data transformation and analysis. LymphoSeq2, an R package for exploring AIRR-Seq data, was used to implement custom analyses. Several samples yielding fewer than 5000 total TRB sequences were excluded, leaving roughly 200 analyzed HIV repertoires. Among the approximately 190 HIV repertoires that were kept, some 60 were collected before ART initiation and roughly 130 were collected after ART initiation. Repertoires were downsampled to 5000 TRB nucleotide sequences, and summary statistics were averaged over 100 downsampling iterations. Only TRB sequences with CDR3 regions of at least seven amino acids were retained for analysis. Diversity was assessed using a clonality score derived from Shannon entropy and using the Gini coefficient. In the repertoire networks, any two of the top 5000 CDR3 amino acid sequences were linked whenever the two sequences differed by an edit distance of one. GLIPH2 predicted antigen specificity groups and MHC restriction for TRB CDR3 amino acid sequences. To flag known associations with CMV, EBV, HIV or tissue antigens, CDR3 amino acid sequences were compared against VDJdb and McPAS-TCR. Pre-ART, post-ART and control groups were compared with Wilcoxon signed-rank tests and Holm-Bonferroni correction. Not all clones reach the TCRdb copy of this immuneACCESS table, which keeps in-frame sequences only. Checked studies attribute under half of the gap to unresolved V genes and leave the rest unexplained. V, J and clone size were drawn from that table, and D and trimming were deduced from the DNA. The sample table contains tens of thousands of clones; only one count was recorded for about 80% of them. The leading ten clones occupy approximately 7.2% of the sample.

This receptor chain uses TRBV28 and TRBJ2-1; the D gene cannot be named for sure. The receptor's source is a middle-aged man with HIV. Source: unsorted PBMCs, taken 0.3 years after starting antiretroviral therapy. The CDR3 sequence is CASSSSRVTLWSSYNEQFF. The nucleotide sequence is TGTGCCAGCAGTTCCTCTAGGGTGACACTTTGGAGCTCCTACAATGAGCAGTTCTTC.